The 19 T cell receptor beta chains below come from one sample, sequenced in a study of cytomegalovirus exposure and HLA in healthy donors. This table comes from immunoSEQ multiplex PCR, and its TCRdb copy is limited to in-frame clones, with some not included. The repertoire consists of roughly 100,000 clones, with 86% occurring once and the leading ten covering around 3.6%. Sequenced material: PBMCs. These receptors came from a woman younger than 30 in good health and CMV-seropositive.

This CDR3 reads CAISGDRVSNQPQHF. CDR3 nucleotides: TGTGCCATCAGTGGGGACAGGGTTAGCAATCAGCCCCAGCATTTT. This chain joins TRBV10-3 and TRBJ1-5, with TRBD1 identical over 9 bases. J gave up 0 bases and V 4 bases, and 1 base lay outside the gene matches. Germline V gene lookup returns CDR1 ENHRY and CDR2 SYGVKD. CDR3 size: 15 residues.

This rearrangement joins TRBV6-5 to TRBJ1-4; a possible D gene is TRBD1 (5 bases). Trimming cost V 8 bases and J 6 bases, with 16 bases left between them. Germline V CDR1 and CDR2: MNHEY, SVGAGI. The CDR3 is 14 residues long. The CDR3 nucleotides read TGTGCCAGCCGGTCCGGGACTTCCGATGAAAAACTGTTTTTT. It specifies CASRSGTSDEKLFF.

The V and J genes are TRBV11-3 and TRBJ1-1, with D maybe TRBD1 (5 bases). The germline V gene encodes CDR1 SGHNT and CDR2 YENEEA. The V end was cut by 8 bases, the J end by 3 bases, with 13 bases between. The CDR3 runs to 13 residues. The CDR3 bases are TGTGCCAGCGCTCAGGCCAGGGACACTGAAGCTTTCTTT. Protein sequence: CASAQARDTEAFF.

This chain connects TRBV6-1 to TRBJ2-2, with D perhaps TRBD1 (6 bases). This CDR3 has 14 residues. Germline CDR1 reads MNHNS; CDR2 reads SASEGT. Deletions cut 5 bases from V and 6 bases from J, with 13 bases between. CDR3 loop: CASSQQGGPGELFF. The CDR3 DNA is TGTGCCAGCAGTCAACAGGGCGGGCCCGGGGAGCTGTTTTTT.

This chain connects TRBV19 to TRBJ1-5; D is undetermined. The CDR3 has 15 residues. Germline V CDR1 and CDR2: LNHDA, SQIVND (reference sequence). V lost 6 bases and J lost 0, with 12 bases in between. The CDR3 DNA is TGTGCCAGTAGCCCGGTAGACTATAGCAATCAGCCCCAGCATTTT. This gives the protein CASSPVDYSNQPQHF.

The chain recombines TRBV7-2 with TRBJ2-2; 7 nucleotides align to TRBD2. Germline V gene sequence: CDR1 SGHTA, CDR2 FQGNSA. Germline trimming cut 3 bases from V and 4 bases from J; bases unmatched to any gene: 11. This CDR3 has 17 residues. CDR3: CASSFVRLGRGTGELFF. CDR3 DNA sequence: TGTGCCAGCAGCTTCGTAAGACTAGGGAGGGGCACCGGGGAGCTGTTTTTT.

This rearrangement joins TRBV5-6 to TRBJ2-3; D may be TRBD1 (5 bases). The CDR3 sequence is 14 residues long. Trimming shortened V by 4 bases and J by 2 bases, and 11 bases separated the two germline ends. From germline, CDR1 is SGHDT and CDR2 YYEEEE. CDR3 amino acids: CASSPTAITDTQYF. CDR3 nucleotides: TGTGCCAGCAGCCCGACAGCGATCACAGATACGCAGTATTTT.

The chain combines TRBV6-1 with TRBJ1-5, with D possibly being TRBD1 (6 bases). The V gene's germline CDR1 is MNHNS and CDR2 SASEGT. The CDR3 is 17 amino acids. V lost 2 bases, J lost 0 bases, and 14 bases lay in between. The CDR3 reads CASSETGHLHSNQPQHF. The CDR3 DNA reads as TGTGCCAGCAGTGAAACGGGACACCTCCATAGCAATCAGCCCCAGCATTTT.

The chain joins TRBV11-2 to TRBJ2-1, with 10 bases matching TRBD1. The CDR3 length is 15 residues. Germline V gene data show CDR1 as SGHAT and CDR2 as FQNNGV. V trimming: 3 bases; J trimming: 7 bases; junction bases outside the gene matches: 6. The chain's CDR3 is CASSFGTGAVNEQFF. The CDR3 DNA follows: TGTGCCAGCAGCTTTGGGACAGGGGCGGTAAATGAGCAGTTCTTC.

The chain links TRBV28 to TRBJ2-7; 8 bases map to TRBD1. The CDR3 sequence is 14 residues long. CDR1 is MDHEN and CDR2 is SYDVKM in the germline V gene. V lost 5 bases, J lost 0 bases, and 3 bases stayed unmatched. This chain's CDR3 is CASSRQGSSYEQYF. Here the CDR3 DNA reads TGTGCCAGCAGTCGACAGGGGAGCTCCTACGAGCAGTACTTC.

CDR3: CASRQGQQATNEKLFF. The CDR3 DNA follows: TGTGCCAGCAGGCAGGGACAGCAAGCAACTAATGAAAAACTGTTTTTT. This chain joins TRBV2 and TRBJ1-4, with 7 nucleotides matching TRBD1. Germline trimming cut 6 bases from V and 0 bases from J; bases unmatched to any gene: 7. This CDR3 contains 16 residues. Germline CDR1 reads SNHLY; CDR2 reads FYNNEI.

This clone was observed a handful of times. The V call is TRBV27, the J call TRBJ1-2; TRBD1 might be the D (5 bases). Trimming pared 6 bases from V and 2 bases from J, leaving 7 bases between. Germline V CDR1 and CDR2: MNHEY, SMNVEV (reference sequence). CDR3 length equals 12 residues. CDR3 in amino acids: CASRQANYGYTF. In DNA form, the CDR3 reads TGTGCCAGCAGACAGGCAAACTATGGCTACACCTTC.

This rearrangement joins TRBV7-9 to TRBJ2-1; D unresolved. Trimming stripped 5 bases from V and 2 bases from J, with 13 bases between. The CDR3 totals 15 residues. Germline loops: CDR1 SEHNR, CDR2 FQNEAQ (reference sequence). CDR3 sequence: CASSRTDGAYNEQFF. CDR3 coding DNA: TGTGCCAGCAGCCGCACCGACGGAGCCTACAATGAGCAGTTCTTC.

The CDR3 region has the DNA TGTGCCAGCAGTCCGTCCGCGGGAGAGGACACCGGGGAGCTGTTTTTT. Protein product: CASSPSAGEDTGELFF. V usage is TRBV27 and J usage is TRBJ2-2, with TRBD2 matching over 7 bases. Germline trimming cut 5 bases from V and 3 bases from J; bases unmatched to any gene: 9. The germline gives CDR1 MNHEY, CDR2 SMNVEV (reference sequence). This CDR3 has 16 residues.

The chain has TRBV11-3 and TRBJ2-5; D may be TRBD1 (7 bases). The CDR3 contains 14 residues. CDR1 and CDR2 (germline): SGHNT, YENEEA. With 4 bases removed from V and 7 bases from J, the gap between germline ends came to 16 bases. This CDR3 reads CASSSHGQGGTQYF. CDR3 DNA: TGTGCCAGCAGCTCCCATGGCCAGGGGGGGACCCAGTACTTC.

The V and J genes are TRBV18 and TRBJ1-1, with 12 nucleotides matching TRBD1. This CDR3 spans 18 amino acids. Per germline, CDR1 KGHSH and CDR2 LQKENI. The J segment lost 1 base and the V segment lost 0 bases, leaving 6 bases of the junction unmatched. Here the CDR3 reads CASSPPRDRGLSNTEAFF. The CDR3, as DNA: TGTGCCAGCTCACCACCTCGGGACAGGGGGCTTTCGAACACTGAAGCTTTCTTT.

V gene TRBV5-6 combines with J gene TRBJ1-1, with D perhaps TRBD1 (5 bases). Germline lookup yields CDR1 SGHDT and CDR2 YYEEEE. V lost 2 bases to trimming and J lost 3 bases, with 20 bases between them. The CDR3 sequence is 17 residues long. DNA of the CDR3: TGTGCCAGCAGCTTTGGCGCAGGGCAGGGCGGACACACTGAAGCTTTCTTT. This encodes CASSFGAGQGGHTEAFF.

The rearrangement uses TRBV19 and TRBJ2-1; 10 bases fit TRBD2. The germline V gene encodes CDR1 LNHDA and CDR2 SQIVND (reference sequence). The trim removed 1 base at V and 13 bases at J, leaving 10 bases unmatched. The CDR3 totals 15 residues. The CDR3 nucleotides read TGTGCCAGTAGTATAGGCCCGCTAGCGGGGGTGGGACAGTTCTTC. This gives the protein CASSIGPLAGVGQFF.

The J gene is TRBJ1-1, the V gene TRBV18; D is ambiguous. The ends were cut back, 0 bases at V and 8 bases at J, with 13 bases in the middle. This CDR3 region has 14 residues. CDR1 KGHSH and CDR2 LQKENI come from the germline V gene. The CDR3 is CASSPPAHAKEAFF. The CDR3 DNA reads TGTGCCAGCTCACCACCGGCACACGCAAAAGAAGCTTTCTTT.